These T cell receptor beta chains were read from a single sample in a study of control samples from healthy donors and cancer patients. Data came from immunoSEQ multiplex PCR; TCRdb stores just in-frame clones and leaves some out. The table includes under 70,000 clones, roughly 86% detected once. Sequenced material: blood. The origin of the receptors is a man in his fifties or sixties in good health. Both conserved end residues are part of each CDR3.

CDR3 protein: CASSFVGETQYF
J gene: TRBJ2-5
V gene: TRBV12-3/TRBV12-4

CDR3 protein: CASSGQAGGRNEQFF
J gene: TRBJ2-1
V gene: TRBV2

CDR3 protein: CASSFQSSGSYEQFF
J gene: TRBJ2-1
V gene: TRBV28

CDR3 protein: CASRPQANTQYF
J gene: TRBJ2-3
V gene: TRBV6-6

CDR3 protein: CASSLLNTEAFF
J gene: TRBJ1-1
V gene: TRBV11-2

CDR3 protein: CASSIRVTDTQYF
J gene: TRBJ2-3
V gene: TRBV19

CDR3 protein: CASSVEANTGELFF
J gene: TRBJ2-2
V gene: TRBV9

CDR3 protein: CASSYQGLPNTEAFF
J gene: TRBJ1-1
V gene: TRBV6-6

CDR3 protein: CASSRDRQNEKLFF
J gene: TRBJ1-4
V gene: TRBV11-2

CDR3 protein: CASRIEGRTYEQYF
J gene: TRBJ2-7
V gene: TRBV28

CDR3 protein: CASAPGTFSYNEQFF
J gene: TRBJ2-1
V gene: TRBV7-3

CDR3 protein: CATATGDTEAFF
J gene: TRBJ1-1
V gene: TRBV10-3

CDR3 protein: CATSSGLAAGEQYF
J gene: TRBJ2-7
V gene: TRBV24-1

CDR3 protein: CASSARDWGGEQYF
J gene: TRBJ2-7
V gene: TRBV5-1

CDR3 protein: CAWSVLMNTEAFF
J gene: TRBJ1-1
V gene: TRBV30

CDR3 protein: CASSLEGLGELFF
J gene: TRBJ2-2
V gene: TRBV12-3/TRBV12-4

CDR3 protein: CASSLDTARRFTDTQYF
J gene: TRBJ2-3
V gene: TRBV11-2

CDR3 protein: CASSMKGLGGELFF
J gene: TRBJ2-2
V gene: TRBV19